These T cell receptor beta chains were read from a single sample in a study of OX40 agonist ivuxolimab in advanced cancers. Sequencing was performed with immunoSEQ multiplex PCR; in TCRdb, only in-frame clones are kept and a portion is missing. Here the sample spans about 51,000 clones, more than 70% being singletons. Material: CD4+ or CD8+ T cells sorted from blood, obtained in a trial of the OX40 agonist ivuxolimab. The receptors here all came from an adult with an advanced solid tumor such as melanoma, head and neck, liver or kidney cancer. The CDR3 runs from the conserved cysteine through the conserved F or W. A D gene is named only where the DNA matches it firmly. Clone sizes are given selectively: once, few, many, or a class where the clone is expanded.

v_call	d_call	j_call	clone_size	cdr3_aa	cdr3_nt
TRBV23-1	TRBD1	TRBJ2-7	.	CASSQGQVDEQYF	TGCGCCAGCAGTCAAGGACAGGTAGACGAGCAGTACTTC
TRBV5-1	TRBD1	TRBJ2-2	.	CASSYNRGRGTGELFF	TGCGCCAGCAGCTACAACAGGGGACGAGGCACCGGGGAGCTGTTTTTT
TRBV4-1	TRBD2	TRBJ2-3	.	CASSLGRTSGRSTDTQYF	TGCGCCAGCAGCCTCGGGAGGACTAGCGGGAGGTCCACAGATACGCAGTATTTT
TRBV19	.	TRBJ2-1	.	CASSPSGGRSYNEQFF	TGTGCCAGTAGCCCCAGTGGAGGACGTTCCTACAATGAGCAGTTCTTC
TRBV30	.	TRBJ1-4	.	CAGGSRVSEKLFF	TGTGCCGGGGGATCCAGGGTGTCTGAAAAACTGTTTTTT
TRBV7-9	.	TRBJ1-4	.	CASSRNAGEKLFF	TGTGCCAGCAGTAGAAATGCAGGTGAAAAACTGTTTTTT
TRBV5-4	.	TRBJ1-4	.	CASSPNLGEKLFF	TGTGCCAGCAGCCCGAACTTAGGGGAAAAACTGTTTTTT
TRBV2	TRBD2	TRBJ2-1	.	CASSAYSGSDYNEQFF	TGTGCCAGCAGTGCGTACAGCGGGAGCGACTACAATGAGCAGTTCTTC
TRBV19	TRBD2	TRBJ2-2	once	CASRRGGLGETTGELFF	TGTGCCAGTAGACGCGGGGGGTTGGGGGAGACCACCGGGGAGCTGTTTTTT
TRBV2	.	TRBJ2-5	.	CASKKGTGTGGTQYF	TGTGCCAGCAAAAAGGGTACGGGGACCGGGGGGACCCAGTACTTC
TRBV30	TRBD2	TRBJ2-1	.	CAWRAPGGQYNEQFF	TGTGCCTGGAGGGCTCCGGGGGGGCAATACAATGAGCAGTTCTTC
TRBV9	.	TRBJ2-7	.	CASSPGTFNYEQYF	TGTGCCAGCAGCCCTGGGACATTTAACTACGAGCAGTACTTC
TRBV2	TRBD1	TRBJ2-1	.	CASKRDRGSTYNEQFF	TGTGCCAGCAAAAGAGACAGGGGGTCCACCTACAATGAGCAGTTCTTC
TRBV6-1	.	TRBJ2-7	.	CASSPEWTSEGQYF	TGTGCCAGCAGTCCTGAGTGGACAAGCGAAGGGCAGTACTTC
TRBV7-9	.	TRBJ2-2	.	CASSSWGSRTGELFF	TGTGCCAGCAGCTCCTGGGGGTCTCGGACCGGGGAGCTGTTTTTT
TRBV7-8	TRBD1	TRBJ1-2	.	CASSSRTGSNYGYTF	TGTGCCAGCAGCTCCCGGACAGGTTCGAACTATGGCTACACCTTC
TRBV9	.	TRBJ2-5	.	CASSVGGPQETQYF	TGTGCCAGCAGCGTAGGGGGACCTCAAGAGACCCAGTACTTC
TRBV5-1	.	TRBJ1-1	.	CASSLGPGKTEAFF	TGCGCCAGCAGCTTGGGTCCGGGAAAGACTGAAGCTTTCTTT
TRBV29-1	.	TRBJ2-4	.	CSVEDTSENIQYF	TGCAGCGTTGAAGATACGTCAGAAAACATTCAGTACTTC
TRBV9	.	TRBJ1-2	once	CASSGGRDNYGYTF	TGTGCCAGCAGTGGGGGTCGGGACAACTATGGCTACACCTTC
TRBV5-6	TRBD1	TRBJ2-3	.	CASSLPGTGGADTQYF	TGTGCCAGCAGCTTACCCGGGACAGGGGGCGCAGATACGCAGTATTTT
TRBV27	TRBD1	TRBJ2-7	.	CATGRTGGYDEQYF	TGTGCCACAGGGAGGACAGGGGGCTACGACGAGCAGTACTTC
TRBV6-1	.	TRBJ2-5	.	CASRGQETQYF	TGTGCCAGCAGGGGCCAAGAGACCCAGTACTTC
TRBV10-3	.	TRBJ1-2	.	CAISEVGAMTPLNGYTF	TGTGCCATCAGTGAGGTCGGGGCCATGACACCATTAAATGGCTACACCTTC
TRBV5-1	.	TRBJ2-5	.	CASSWGVIGGTQYF	TGCGCCAGCAGCTGGGGGGTTATCGGTGGGACCCAGTACTTC
TRBV6-4	TRBD1	TRBJ1-1	.	CASRRGTEMNTEAFF	TGTGCCAGCAGGAGAGGGACAGAAATGAACACTGAAGCTTTCTTT
TRBV25-1	.	TRBJ1-6	.	CASRLGNSPLHF	TGTGCCAGCAGGTTGGGGAATTCACCCCTCCACTTT
TRBV7-2	.	TRBJ2-5	.	CALSGGGGETQYF	TGTGCCCTCAGTGGTGGCGGCGGAGAGACCCAGTACTTC
TRBV6-4	.	TRBJ1-5	.	CASIRRGGQPQHF	TGTGCCAGCATCCGGCGGGGAGGTCAGCCCCAGCATTTT
TRBV19	.	TRBJ1-5	.	CASSTYGNQPQHF	TGTGCCAGTAGTACCTATGGCAATCAGCCCCAGCATTTT
TRBV19	.	TRBJ1-2	.	CATTGAGNYGYTF	TGTGCCACCACGGGGGCAGGGAACTATGGCTACACCTTC
TRBV10-3	TRBD1	TRBJ1-2	once	CAISESGTGVTGGYTF	TGTGCCATCAGTGAGTCCGGGACAGGGGTGACGGGTGGCTACACCTTC
TRBV19	.	TRBJ1-5	.	CASTTRENSNQPQHF	TGTGCCAGCACCACCAGGGAGAATAGCAATCAGCCCCAGCATTTT
TRBV5-1	.	TRBJ2-3	.	CASSTTSVDTQYF	TGCGCCAGCAGCACAACCTCGGTCGATACGCAGTATTTT
TRBV29-1	.	TRBJ2-5	once	CSVDKETQYF	TGCAGCGTTGACAAGGAGACCCAGTACTTC
TRBV28	TRBD1	TRBJ1-3	.	CASWDRALSGNTIYF	TGTGCCAGCTGGGACAGGGCCCTCTCTGGAAACACCATATATTTT
TRBV15	.	TRBJ2-7	.	CATSRDGRYEQYF	TGTGCCACCAGCAGAGATGGGCGCTACGAGCAGTACTTC
TRBV6-5	TRBD1	TRBJ1-5	.	CASSTQGNSNQPQHF	TGTGCCAGCAGCACACAGGGGAATAGCAATCAGCCCCAGCATTTT
TRBV10-1	.	TRBJ1-1	.	CASSESTWATEAFF	TGCGCCAGCAGTGAGTCAACATGGGCCACTGAAGCTTTCTTT
TRBV30	.	TRBJ2-1	.	CAWSVRRDSEQFF	TGTGCCTGGAGTGTACGTCGGGATAGTGAGCAGTTCTTC
TRBV6-1	.	TRBJ2-1	.	CASSEVPGVQGEQFF	TGTGCCAGCAGTGAAGTTCCGGGAGTTCAGGGTGAGCAGTTCTTC
TRBV4-1	.	TRBJ2-2	once	CASSQASVPGELFF	TGCGCCAGCAGCCAAGCTAGCGTCCCCGGGGAGCTGTTTTTT
TRBV5-1	TRBD1	TRBJ2-5	.	CASALQGSETQYF	TGCGCCAGCGCACTACAGGGGTCAGAGACCCAGTACTTC
TRBV7-9	.	TRBJ1-5	.	CASSGDSNQPQHF	TGTGCCAGCAGCGGTGACTCAAATCAGCCCCAGCATTTT
TRBV6-5	.	TRBJ2-2	.	CASTDGNTGELFF	TGTGCCAGCACCGACGGAAACACCGGGGAGCTGTTTTTT
TRBV11-2	.	TRBJ1-3	.	CASSLVLGLSGNTIYF	TGTGCCAGCAGCTTAGTACTGGGCCTCTCTGGAAACACCATATATTTT
TRBV15	TRBD2	TRBJ2-7	few	CATSSGGGHEQYF	TGTGCCACCAGCTCGGGGGGGGGCCACGAGCAGTACTTC
TRBV6-5	.	TRBJ1-2	.	CASSSPGVELGYTF	TGTGCCAGCAGTTCTCCAGGAGTGGAGCTCGGCTACACCTTC